This T cell receptor (beta chain) was captured by sequencing in a study of T-cell memory formation after mild COVID-19. The length of the CDR3 is 13 residues. V dropped 3 bases and J dropped 3 bases, with 12 bases sitting between them. Per germline, CDR1 DFQATT and CDR2 SNEGSKA (reference sequence). General study points: Among CD4+ contracting clones, most were CM and EM, and CD8+ ones EMRA. Contracting clones from day 15 to 85 had balanced CD4/CD8; later expanders favoured CD4+. Memory cells collected pre-infection included some clones that later responded, suggesting cross-reactive memory joined.

Details on this clonotype: Its antigen is as yet unknown.

Sample barcodes and UMIs were carried by the TCR alpha and TCR beta cDNA libraries that 5'RACE generated with constant-segment primers. TCRdb ran MiXCR on the 5' RACE reads and lists one entry per CDR3 protein. The repertoire holds roughly 310,000 distinct CDR3 sequences, around a sixth seen once, with approximately 20% in the top ten. Sequenced input: PBMCs or a T cell subset sorted from them (not recorded which). The clonotype comes from a man between 18 and 29 years old who had mild COVID-19 (a few samples of this study predate the infection). Cell type and time point are not known. The chain carries TRBV20-1 and TRBJ2-7; TRBD1 might be the D (6 bases). The CDR3: CSASEGVNYEQYF. CDR3 bases: TGCAGTGCTAGTGAGGGGGTGAACTACGAGCAGTACTTC.